This T cell receptor (beta chain) was sequenced for a study of PD-1 blockade in mismatch repair-deficient tumors. Produced via immunoSEQ multiplex PCR; TCRdb's table is partial and in-frame only. Seen here are 45,000 to 60,000 clones, about 80% observed once, and the top ten hold 3.3%. Trimming at V came to 1 base and at J to 7 bases, leaving 6 bases not matched to a gene. Per germline, CDR1 SEHNR and CDR2 FQNEAQ (reference sequence). The CDR3 is made up of 16 amino acids. The source was peripheral blood, collected 4 weeks after starting pembrolizumab. The receptor was derived from an adult with mismatch repair-deficient cancer. This sequence joins TRBV7-9 and TRBJ2-1; 11 bases are shared with TRBD2. In DNA, the CDR3 is TGTGCCAGCAGCTTAGGGGTCCTAGCGGGAGGTAATGAGCAGTTCTTC. This encodes CASSLGVLAGGNEQFF.